Shown below are 19 T cell receptor beta chains from a single sample sequenced in a study of CD8 T cells in ankylosing spondylitis. Each CDR3 protein gets one entry after TCRdb re-called the 5' RACE reads with MiXCR. This table holds more than 150,000 distinct CDR3 sequences, 9.5% to 15% found once. The sequencing sample was made of blood, either unsorted or a sorted T cell fraction (not recorded which). These receptors were obtained from a male donor with ankylosing spondylitis or in good health (not recorded which).

This clonotype was picked up a small number of times. The V call is TRBV2, the J call TRBJ2-5, with 10 bases lining up with TRBD1. Germline V gives CDR1 SNHLY, CDR2 FYNNEI. The CDR3 loop spans 14 amino acids. In nucleotides, the CDR3 is TGTGAACCGACAGGGGGCATGTACCAAGAGACCCAGTACTTC. Translation: CEPTGGMYQETQYF.

The chain has TRBV20-1 and TRBJ1-1; D is perhaps TRBD1 (5 bases). V was cut by 0 bases and J by 4 bases, with 9 bases left in between. The CDR3 consists of 13 residues. CDR1 and CDR2 (germline): DFQATT, SNEGSKA (reference sequence). Here the CDR3 reads CSARDQGITEAFF. The CDR3 DNA is TGCAGTGCTAGAGATCAGGGTATCACTGAAGCTTTCTTT.

The chain uses TRBV29-1 and TRBJ1-2, with a tentative D call TRBD1 (5 bases). The CDR3 extends over 13 amino acids. V gave up 6 bases and J gave up 4 bases, with 15 bases separating them. Germline values: CDR1 SQVTM, CDR2 ANQGSEA. For the CDR3, the DNA is TGCAGCGTGGGGGACCCCCCGGGCTATGGCTACACCTTC. Translated, it gives CSVGDPPGYGYTF.

This clonotype was detected ten times or more. The chain carries TRBV20-1 and TRBJ2-3; 12 nucleotides agree with TRBD2. CDR3 size: 15 residues. The germline CDR1 and CDR2 sequences are DFQATT and SNEGSKA (reference sequence). J lost 5 bases, V lost 2 bases, and 5 bases had no gene match. Here the CDR3 DNA reads TGCAGTGCTAGAAGACTAGCGGGGGAGGGAGATACGCAGTATTTT. Translation: CSARRLAGEGDTQYF.

The V and J genes are TRBV7-9 and TRBJ2-5, with TRBD1 as a possible D gene (5 bases). V was clipped by 5 bases and J by 0 bases, with 13 bases between them. CDR1 and CDR2 (germline): SEHNR, FQNEAQ (reference sequence). The CDR3 consists of 15 residues. CDR3 sequence (DNA): TGTGCCAGCAGCCGCCCGACAGCGTACCAAGAGACCCAGTACTTC. It is translated as CASSRPTAYQETQYF.

Written as DNA, the CDR3 is TGTGCCAGCAGTCCCGGGATAGCGGGCCCCTCCTACAATGAGCAGTTCTTC. Translated: CASSPGIAGPSYNEQFF. The chain joins TRBV27 to TRBJ2-1; TRBD2 matches 7 bases. There are 17 residues in the CDR3. Germline loops: CDR1 MNHEY, CDR2 SMNVEV (reference sequence). Trimming removed 5 bases from V and 0 bases from J; junction bases left unmatched: 10.

The chain is built from TRBV13 and TRBJ2-7; the D gene could be TRBD1 or TRBD2 (5 bases each). CDR3 size: 14 residues. V was shortened by 3 bases and J by 5 bases, with 14 bases between the two germline ends. Germline CDR1 is PRHDT and CDR2 is FYEKMQ (reference sequence). The CDR3 spells CASSFMGPGNEQYF. DNA of the CDR3: TGTGCCAGCAGCTTTATGGGGCCGGGGAACGAGCAGTACTTC.

This clonotype has more than one count but fewer than ten. The rearrangement links TRBV7-9 to TRBJ2-1, with 8 bases fitting TRBD2. V lost 5 bases, J lost 7 bases, and 10 bases stayed unmatched. Germline loops: CDR1 SEHNR, CDR2 FQNEAQ (reference sequence). The CDR3 totals 15 residues. CDR3 DNA sequence: TGTGCCAGCAGCCTTGTGGGCGGGAGGTTTAATGAGCAGTTCTTC. Translated: CASSLVGGRFNEQFF.

This clonotype was seen a handful of times. The chain uses TRBV6-2 or TRBV6-3 and TRBJ2-6; D is unresolved. Per the germline V gene, CDR1 is MNHEY and CDR2 is SVGEGT. The CDR3 consists of 15 residues. Trimming took off 2 bases at V and 0 bases at J, with 5 bases between the two ends. CDR3 coding DNA: TGTGCCAGCAGTTACCGACACTCTGGGGCCAACGTCCTGACTTTC. Protein: CASSYRHSGANVLTF.

This clonotype appeared a few times. The chain couples TRBV4-1 to TRBJ2-1; D may be TRBD2 (5 bases). The V end was cut by 4 bases, the J end by 4 bases, with 11 bases between. There are 14 residues in the CDR3. CDR1 is MGHRA and CDR2 is YSYEKL in the germline V gene. This CDR3 is CASSPASGYNEQFF. The DNA of the CDR3 is TGCGCCAGCAGCCCGGCCAGCGGATACAATGAGCAGTTCTTC.

The J gene is TRBJ2-5, the V gene TRBV5-6, with D hard to call. Trimming removed 4 bases from V and 4 bases from J, with 11 bases in between. Germline assignment: CDR1 SGHDT and CDR2 YYEEEE. The CDR3 has 13 amino acids. CDR3 loop: CASSPTASETQYF. DNA of the CDR3: TGTGCCAGCAGCCCGACGGCTTCAGAGACCCAGTACTTC.

This chain joins TRBV7-8 and TRBJ2-7, with a possible D match to TRBD1 (5 bases). V gave up 6 bases and J gave up 7 bases, with 28 bases separating them. Germline V CDR1 and CDR2: SGHVS, FQNEAQ. This CDR3 is 17 amino acids long. This chain's CDR3 is CASSIRVDSPSLREQYF. CDR3 DNA: TGTGCCAGCAGTATAAGGGTCGACAGCCCCTCTCTTCGGGAGCAGTACTTC.

This chain links TRBV4-1 with TRBJ2-7; D is undetermined. CDR1 is MGHRA, CDR2 YSYEKL, per germline. V dropped 4 bases and J dropped 5 bases, with 3 bases sitting between them. The CDR3 has 10 amino acids. The CDR3, as DNA: TGCGCCAGCAGCCCCAACGAGCAGTACTTC. This codes for CASSPNEQYF.

This clonotype came up a few times. The CDR3: CASSEVARSNYNSPLHF. The CDR3 nucleotides read TGTGCCAGCAGTGAAGTCGCGAGGTCGAACTATAATTCACCCCTCCACTTT. The V and J genes are TRBV6-1 and TRBJ1-6; D unclear. Trimming took off 1 base at V and 3 bases at J, with 13 bases between the two ends. The CDR3 contains 17 residues. Germline-derived CDR1 and CDR2 are MNHNS and SASEGT.

This clonotype was counted a few times. The V gene is TRBV7-9, the J gene TRBJ1-1, with D unclear. Deletions cut 1 base from V and 4 bases from J, with 10 bases between. Germline V gene lookup returns CDR1 SEHNR and CDR2 FQNEAQ (reference sequence). The CDR3 runs to 14 residues. CDR3 sequence reads: CASSLGPVVTEAFF. The CDR3 DNA is TGTGCCAGCAGCTTAGGGCCGGTGGTCACTGAAGCTTTCTTT.

This clonotype was detected only a few times. The V gene is TRBV12-3 or TRBV12-4, the J gene TRBJ1-1; TRBD1 matches 9 bases. CDR3 size: 14 residues. With 7 bases clipped from V and 4 bases from J, the junction kept 7 bases outside the gene matches. CDR3 nucleotides: TGTGCCAGCAACCCGGGACAGGGCCCCACTGAAGCTTTCTTT. This encodes CASNPGQGPTEAFF.

This clonotype has just a few counts. This chain joins TRBV5-1 and TRBJ2-7; 7 nucleotides line up with TRBD2. J was trimmed by 2 bases and V by 7 bases; bases with no gene match: 6. CDR1 and CDR2 from the germline V gene are SGHRS and YFSETQ. This CDR3 spans 13 amino acids. CDR3 sequence (DNA): TGCGCCAGCCGCGGGAGAGGCGCCTACGAGCAGTACTTC. Protein sequence: CASRGRGAYEQYF.

This clonotype was picked up a small number of times. The V call is TRBV7-9, the J call TRBJ1-5; no clear D. V lost 1 base, J lost 1 base, and 5 bases lay in between. CDR3 length: 14 residues. CDR1 and CDR2 from the germline V gene are SEHNR and FQNEAQ (reference sequence). This CDR3 reads CASSLGFSNQPQHF. The CDR3 DNA reads TGTGCCAGCAGCTTAGGTTTCAGCAATCAGCCCCAGCATTTT.

The rearrangement uses TRBV20-1 and TRBJ1-1; the match to TRBD1 covers 11 bases. Per the germline V gene, CDR1 is DFQATT and CDR2 is SNEGSKA (reference sequence). The CDR3 runs 14 residues. V gave up 6 bases and J gave up 5 bases; unmatched junction bases: 8. CDR3 sequence (DNA): TGCAGTGCGCGGACAGGGGGCGCTTGGACTGAAGCTTTCTTT. Translation: CSARTGGAWTEAFF.